This T cell receptor (beta chain) was sequenced in a study of blood T cell repertoires in COVID-19. Participants were aged 18 to 89 years from about 25 US areas. Two consecutive negative NP/OP PCR tests, clearance, or resolved symptoms defined Cohort 3 recovery. In germline, CDR1 is MDHEN, CDR2 SYDVKM. V gave up 3 bases and J gave up 0 bases; unmatched junction bases: 9. The CDR3 length is 17 residues. Assay used: immunoSEQ multiplex PCR; TCRdb lists only in-frame clones, some missing. The sample records fewer than 350,000 clones, approximately 81% being singletons. The chain is built from TRBV28 and TRBJ2-3; 7 bases are shared with TRBD2. This clonotype was obtained from a woman between 50 and 59 years old who had recovered from COVID-19. The material sequenced was PBMCs or T cells enriched from blood (not recorded which). DNA of the CDR3: TGTGCCAGCAGTTTGGGGCCTAGCGGTACTAGCACAGATACGCAGTATTTT. This codes for CASSLGPSGTSTDTQYF.